This T cell receptor (beta chain) was recorded in a study of blood T cell repertoires in COVID-19. On the study more broadly: The United States, Italy and Spain provided the acute and convalescent COVID-19 samples. Sources were T cells, B-cell-depleted T cells, or PBMCs; the material itself was cDNA or gDNA.

Sequencing was performed with immunoSEQ multiplex PCR; in TCRdb, only in-frame clones are kept and a portion is missing. The sample shows roughly 260,000 clones, 87% of them seen only once. The germline V gene encodes CDR1 SQVTM and CDR2 ANQGSEA. The CDR3 extends over 11 amino acids. V lost 5 bases and J 7 bases, leaving 11 bases between the germline ends. Participants were aged about 18 to 89 years, lived in 24 US areas, and enrolled virtually. Assignments of participants to cohorts depended upon their own reported clinical history. This TCR came from a woman in her thirties with acute COVID-19. Source material: PBMCs or T cells enriched from blood (not recorded which). The rearrangement uses TRBV29-1 and TRBJ1-1; the D is unclear. In nucleotides, the CDR3 is TGCAGCGTTCGGGAGGCAGATGAAGCTTTCTTT. Translation gives CSVREADEAFF.